This paragraph reports one TCR beta chain. Its antigen is not identified. TCRbeta library construction was performed incorporating unique molecular identifiers. TCRdb passed the PCR reads through MiXCR, listing each CDR3 protein once. In the table there are roughly 350,000 distinct CDR3 sequences, about a sixth of which are singletons. This specimen belongs to a study of T-cell reconstitution after alpha-beta-depleted transplantation in children. Study results and limitations: Roughly two months post-transplant, alpha-beta T cells reportedly originated from several hundred graft clones that had expanded. Certain patients had high TCRbeta diversity at day 60, and it came from recipient T cells and thymic progenitors that survived. Diversity and T-cell counts at one year after transplant derived mostly from new T cells.

CDR3 size: 16 residues. In germline, CDR1 is LGHNA, CDR2 YSLEER. V was clipped by 0 bases and J by 2 bases, with 8 bases between them. This sequence was found in a male patient aged 2-9 years who had a stem cell transplant for acute lymphoblastic leukemia, so the T cells may come from the graft donor. The genes are TRBV4-3 and TRBJ2-6, with D uncertain. The sequencing used PBMCs, mostly from graft donor cells, collected 360 days after TCRalphabeta/CD19-depleted stem cell transplant. CDR3 in DNA: TGCGCCAGCAGCCAAGATGTGTGGACTGGGGCCAACGTCCTGACTTTC. Translated, it gives CASSQDVWTGANVLTF.